The source of this TCR beta chain is a study of T cell repertoires in cytomegalovirus infection. Whole-study context: It can be stated that public TCR beta signatures indicated CMV infection as well as a matching HLA type. Notes on the study in general: Identification of carriers of CMV plus the relevant HLA was achieved through cumulative public TCR beta family frequency. Dominating the ex vivo response were HLA-C-restricted CMV-specific TCR beta clonotypes.

TCRdb recomputed calls from the reads with MiXCR, one row per CDR3 protein. The sample comprises about 340,000 distinct CDR3 sequences, approximately 32% of which are singletons, and 20% rests with the top ten. Per the germline V gene, CDR1 is SGHVS and CDR2 is FNYEAQ. This CDR3 spans 17 amino acids. Trimming removed 1 base at V and 7 bases at J, with 22 bases between. In regard to this clonotype: Its target is unknown.

This sample comprised cultured PBMCs, obtained from culture after CMV antigen stimulation. This TCR was sampled from a human donor in good health (CMV status not recorded). Some clones in this sample may be carry-over from other donors' samples. The V call is TRBV7-6, the J call TRBJ2-5, with a possible D match to TRBD1 (7 bases). For the CDR3, the DNA is TGTGCCAGCAGCTTAGAACGCGGGACAGCCTTTTCACTGACCCAGTACTTC. Its translation is CASSLERGTAFSLTQYF.